The clone carrying this TCR beta chain came up a few times. The sample originates from a study of response to subunit inactivated influenza vaccine. TCRdb called the RT-PCR reads again in MiXCR, with one record for every CDR3 protein. The sample shows about 480,000 distinct CDR3 sequences, roughly 9.7% of them seen only once. Germline V gives CDR1 SGHVS, CDR2 FQNEAQ. The V end lost 5 bases, the J end lost 6 bases, and 14 bases lay between the germline ends. The CDR3 has 14 amino acids. This clonotype was sampled from a man in his fifties who received an inactivated influenza vaccine. V usage is TRBV7-8 and J usage is TRBJ2-1; perhaps D is TRBD1 or TRBD2 (5 bases each). Sequenced material: PBMCs from blood, taken roughly 47 days after vaccination. CDR3 in amino acids: CASSPRLGVNEQFF. CDR3 nucleotide sequence: TGTGCCAGCAGCCCAAGGCTGGGGGTCAATGAGCAGTTCTTC.